Listed below are T cell receptor beta chains from one sample, sequenced in a study of control samples from healthy donors and cancer patients. Some clones are missing from TCRdb's copy, which holds only in-frame ones; the method was immunoSEQ multiplex PCR. Among some 94,000 clones listed, about 88% were seen once. The specimen was blood. Receptor source: a woman aged 50 to 65 in good health. Each CDR3 is given with its conserved first and last residue. The order of the fields is V gene, J gene, CDR3 protein.

TRBV23-1,TRBJ1-4,CASSQSSAVGQLNEKLFF
TRBV28,TRBJ2-4,CASRAIAKNIQYF
TRBV19,TRBJ1-5,CASSIEGDRTQHF
TRBV28,TRBJ2-7,CASSLSADSYEQYF
TRBV7-2,TRBJ1-2,CASSLPGRESRYTF
TRBV5-6,TRBJ1-1,CASSFLGRTNTEAFF
TRBV18,TRBJ2-1,CASFPGTGAHEQFF
TRBV7-8,TRBJ2-7,CASSLDAWSYEQYF
TRBV7-6,TRBJ1-3,CASSTTGTEGGNTIYF
TRBV7-9,TRBJ2-1,CASSSYGGDEQFF
TRBV7-2,TRBJ2-1,CASSTGRHNEQFF
TRBV19,TRBJ2-1,CASRPGAHLYNEQFF
TRBV6-2/TRBV6-3,TRBJ2-1,CASSYGRISYNEQFF
TRBV4-3,TRBJ1-2,CASSQESGARGYTF
TRBV6-5,TRBJ1-1,CASSYDVFGVWTEAFF
TRBV7-9,TRBJ2-1,CASSLEWVASDNEQFF
TRBV5-1,TRBJ2-1,CASSPGGNEQFF
TRBV11-2,TRBJ2-1,CASSLGPDSRYNEQFF
TRBV5-1,TRBJ2-2,CASSWTSQPGELFF
TRBV25-1,TRBJ1-6,CASSESGVGSPLHF
TRBV20-1,TRBJ1-3,CSASGGTGNTIYF
TRBV15,TRBJ1-1,CATSRDQGPNTEAFF
TRBV2,TRBJ2-7,CASRIEGIGSEQYF
TRBV6-6,TRBJ2-1,CASSYPPGGGAFEQFF
TRBV2,TRBJ1-4,CASSEGLGGRGEKLFF
TRBV28,TRBJ1-4,CASSLRRGARGEKLFF
TRBV13,TRBJ2-2,CASSFPWDRGPSGELFF
TRBV19,TRBJ1-2,CASSPRSPYVGQGARGYTF
TRBV6-5,TRBJ2-7,CASRAPGLERQYF
TRBV12-5,TRBJ1-1,CATASRESNTEAFF
TRBV6-4,TRBJ1-4,CASSEVGRVVSYEKLFF
TRBV18,TRBJ2-5,CASSPLASGTLQETQYF
TRBV6-5,TRBJ2-1,CASSRDRGSDEQFF
TRBV7-9,TRBJ1-1,CASSLPAVGRGNTEAFF
TRBV4-3,TRBJ2-3,CASSQDLNGVPDTQYF
TRBV4-1,TRBJ1-2,CASSQDGRGRYGYTF
TRBV19,TRBJ1-5,CASSMTGNQPQHF
TRBV7-9,TRBJ1-1,CASSWQTGQGIGTEAFF
TRBV4-2,TRBJ2-7,CASSQGDGRAYYEQYF
TRBV6-5,TRBJ2-4,CASSYSSKNIQYF
TRBV11-3,TRBJ1-1,CASSPPRENTEAFF
TRBV28,TRBJ2-4,CASSFAGAKNIQYF
TRBV7-3,TRBJ2-5,CASSLRTGTGETQYF
TRBV5-4,TRBJ2-4,CASSSGLAKNIQYF
TRBV29-1,TRBJ2-1,CSVTGGLDNEQFF
TRBV19,TRBJ2-5,CASAPGQSQETQYF
TRBV19,TRBJ1-5,CASSIEGYSNQPQHF
TRBV19,TRBJ2-5,CASSPSPPEAQYF
TRBV5-1,TRBJ2-2,CASSFAGGGAGELFF
TRBV21-1,TRBJ2-1,CASSKRWSSGIFGEQFF
TRBV28,TRBJ2-7,CASINGGSVYEQYF